This T cell receptor beta chain stems from a study of blood T cells in healthy people across ages. Overall study results and limits: Age showed a roughly linear inverse relationship with TCR beta diversity per million T cells. Any conclusive comparison of naive versus antigen-experienced cells was prevented by using unsorted PBMCs.

The authors ran a second PCR of about 6 to 11 cycles using a sample-barcoded 5' primer and a J-beta primer mix. TCRdb recomputed calls from the 5' RACE reads with MiXCR, one row per CDR3 protein. This table has about 810,000 distinct CDR3 sequences, around 36% appearing once. This clonotype came up many times. The antigen is not known. The receptor was derived from a young man in good health. The sequenced sample was blood.

The CDR3 DNA follows: TGTGCCATCAGTCACGGGACAGGGGACGGCTACACCTTC. Its protein is CAISHGTGDGYTF. The chain combines TRBV10-3 with TRBJ1-2; 10 bases line up with TRBD1. This CDR3 comprises 13 residues. Trimming removed 5 bases from V and 8 bases from J; junction bases left unmatched: 5. Germline V gene lookup returns CDR1 ENHRY and CDR2 SYGVKD.